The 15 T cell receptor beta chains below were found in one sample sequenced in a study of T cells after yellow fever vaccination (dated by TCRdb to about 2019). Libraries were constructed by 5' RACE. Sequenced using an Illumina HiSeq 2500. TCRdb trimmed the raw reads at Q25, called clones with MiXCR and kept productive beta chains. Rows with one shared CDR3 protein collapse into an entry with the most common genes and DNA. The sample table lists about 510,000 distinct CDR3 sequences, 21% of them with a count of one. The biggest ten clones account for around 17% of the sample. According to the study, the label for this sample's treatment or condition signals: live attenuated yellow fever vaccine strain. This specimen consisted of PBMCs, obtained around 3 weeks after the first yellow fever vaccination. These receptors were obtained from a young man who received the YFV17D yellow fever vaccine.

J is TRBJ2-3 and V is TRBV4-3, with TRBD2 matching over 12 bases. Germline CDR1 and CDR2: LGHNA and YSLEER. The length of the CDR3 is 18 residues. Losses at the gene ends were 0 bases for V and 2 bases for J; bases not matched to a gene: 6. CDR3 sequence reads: CASSQEWLAGGPTDTQYF. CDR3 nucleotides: TGCGCCAGCAGCCAAGAGTGGCTAGCGGGGGGGCCCACAGATACGCAGTATTTT.

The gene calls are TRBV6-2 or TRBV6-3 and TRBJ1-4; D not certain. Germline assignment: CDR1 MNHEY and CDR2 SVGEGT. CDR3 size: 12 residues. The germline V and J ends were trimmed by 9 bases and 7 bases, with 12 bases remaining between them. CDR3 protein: CASQSGGEKLFF. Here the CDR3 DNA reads TGTGCCAGTCAGTCGGGTGGTGAAAAACTGTTTTTT.

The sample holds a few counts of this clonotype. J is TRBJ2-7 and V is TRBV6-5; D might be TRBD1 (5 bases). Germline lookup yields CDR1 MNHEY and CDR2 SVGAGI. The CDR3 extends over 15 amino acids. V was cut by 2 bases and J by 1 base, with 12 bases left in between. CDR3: CASSYRTPRSYEQYF. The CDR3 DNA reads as TGTGCCAGCAGTTACCGGACACCTCGTTCCTACGAGCAGTACTTC.

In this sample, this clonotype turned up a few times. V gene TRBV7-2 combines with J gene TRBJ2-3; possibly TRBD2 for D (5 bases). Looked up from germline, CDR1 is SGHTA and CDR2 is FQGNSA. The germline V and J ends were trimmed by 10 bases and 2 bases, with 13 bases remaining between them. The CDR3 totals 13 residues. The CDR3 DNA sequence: TGTGCCAACCGGGCGGGCCCCACAGATACGCAGTATTTT. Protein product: CANRAGPTDTQYF.

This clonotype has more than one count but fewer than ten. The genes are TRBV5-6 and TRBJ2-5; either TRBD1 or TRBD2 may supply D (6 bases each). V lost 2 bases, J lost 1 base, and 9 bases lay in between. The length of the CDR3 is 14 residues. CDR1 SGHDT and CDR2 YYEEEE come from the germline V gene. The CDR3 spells CASSLQGLQETQYF. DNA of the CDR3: TGTGCCAGCAGCTTACAGGGACTCCAAGAGACCCAGTACTTC.

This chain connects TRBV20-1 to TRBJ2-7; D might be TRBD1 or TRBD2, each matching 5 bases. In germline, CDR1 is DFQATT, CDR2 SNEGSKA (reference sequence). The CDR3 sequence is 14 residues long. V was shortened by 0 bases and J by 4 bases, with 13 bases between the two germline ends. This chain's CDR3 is CSARDFLEGYEQYF. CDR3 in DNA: TGCAGTGCTAGAGATTTTTTAGAGGGGTACGAGCAGTACTTC.

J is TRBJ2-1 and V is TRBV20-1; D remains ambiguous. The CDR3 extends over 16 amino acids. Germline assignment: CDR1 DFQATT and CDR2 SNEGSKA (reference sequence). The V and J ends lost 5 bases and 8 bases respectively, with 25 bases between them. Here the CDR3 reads CSAPQRADHYGDEQFF. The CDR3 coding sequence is TGCAGTGCTCCACAAAGGGCAGACCACTACGGCGATGAGCAGTTCTTC.

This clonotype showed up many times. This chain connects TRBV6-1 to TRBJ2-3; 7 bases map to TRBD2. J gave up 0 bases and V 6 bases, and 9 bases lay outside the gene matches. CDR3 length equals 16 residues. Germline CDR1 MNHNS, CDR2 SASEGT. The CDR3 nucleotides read TGTGCCAGCAGCCCCTGGGACTACCGGAGCACAGATACGCAGTATTTT. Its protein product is CASSPWDYRSTDTQYF.

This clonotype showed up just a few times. DNA for the CDR3: TGTGCCAGCAGCCCTACCCGGGGGGGCAATCAGCCCCAGCATTTT. This translates into CASSPTRGGNQPQHF. The chain is built from TRBV6-1 and TRBJ1-5; a possible D gene is TRBD1 (5 bases). CDR1 MNHNS and CDR2 SASEGT come from the germline V gene. Trimming took 6 bases from V and 2 from J, leaving 14 bases between them. CDR3 size: 15 residues.

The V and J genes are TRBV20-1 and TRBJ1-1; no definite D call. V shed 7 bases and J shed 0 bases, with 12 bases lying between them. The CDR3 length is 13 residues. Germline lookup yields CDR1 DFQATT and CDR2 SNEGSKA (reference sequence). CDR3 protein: CSGVFHMNTEAFF. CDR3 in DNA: TGCAGTGGGGTGTTCCACATGAACACTGAAGCTTTCTTT.

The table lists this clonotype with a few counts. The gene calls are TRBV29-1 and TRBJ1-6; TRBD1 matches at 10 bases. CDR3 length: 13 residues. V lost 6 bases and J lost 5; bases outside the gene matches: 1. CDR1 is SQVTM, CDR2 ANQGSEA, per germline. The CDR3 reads CSVGQGDNSPLHF. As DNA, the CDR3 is TGCAGCGTCGGACAGGGGGATAATTCACCCCTCCACTTT.

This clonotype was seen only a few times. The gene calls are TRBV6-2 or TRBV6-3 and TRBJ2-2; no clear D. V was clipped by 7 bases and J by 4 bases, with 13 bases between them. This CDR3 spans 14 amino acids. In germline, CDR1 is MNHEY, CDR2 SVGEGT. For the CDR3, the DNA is TGTGCCAGCACAATAGACGGCGGCACCGGGGAGCTGTTTTTT. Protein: CASTIDGGTGELFF.

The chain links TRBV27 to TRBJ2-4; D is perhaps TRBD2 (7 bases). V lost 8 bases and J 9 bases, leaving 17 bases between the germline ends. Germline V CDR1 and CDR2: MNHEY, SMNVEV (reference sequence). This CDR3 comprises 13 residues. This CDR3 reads CASSWGGGGIQYF. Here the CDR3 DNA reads TGTGCCAGCTCGTGGGGGGGAGGGGGCATTCAGTACTTC.

Here the CDR3 reads CASSYGGGNTEAFF. CDR3 sequence (DNA): TGTGCCAGCAGTTACGGGGGTGGGAACACTGAAGCTTTCTTT. The chain joins TRBV6-2 or TRBV6-3 to TRBJ1-1; maybe TRBD1 (5 bases). CDR1 is MNHEY and CDR2 is SVGEGT in the germline V gene. V gave up 2 bases and J gave up 1 base, with 8 bases separating them. The length of the CDR3 is 14 residues.

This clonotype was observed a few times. CDR3 amino acids: CASSPPLGPFNEKLFF. The DNA for the CDR3 is TGTGCCAGCAGCCCCCCGTTGGGGCCTTTTAATGAAAAACTGTTTTTT. The chain joins TRBV28 to TRBJ1-4, with D possibly TRBD1 on 5 matching bases. The CDR3 extends over 16 amino acids. CDR1 and CDR2 from the germline V gene are MDHEN and SYDVKM. Between the trimmed V and J ends, which lost 6 bases and 4 bases, there was a span of 18 bases.